This is a list of T cell receptor beta chains from one sample in a study of blood T cell repertoires in COVID-19. Sequencing was performed with immunoSEQ multiplex PCR; in TCRdb, only in-frame clones are kept and a portion is missing. This table holds hundreds of thousands of clones, 80% to 90% found once. Sequencing was done on a sample of peripheral blood. The receptors here all came from a woman in her twenties or thirties with active or convalescent COVID-19. Both conserved end residues are trimmed from each CDR3. A D gene is named only where the DNA matches it firmly. The size entry is marked missing in some rows and otherwise reads once, few, many or a size class.

D: .; V: TRBV10-1; J: TRBJ1-1; size: .; CDR3: ASSRQLNTEAF
D: .; V: TRBV24-1; J: TRBJ1-5; size: .; CDR3: ATSEDSYNQPQH
D: .; V: TRBV30; J: TRBJ1-6; size: few; CDR3: AWSAAGVSPLH
D: TRBD2; V: TRBV5-8; J: TRBJ2-1; size: .; CDR3: ARSTGTSTSNEQF
D: .; V: TRBV2; J: TRBJ2-1; size: .; CDR3: ASSLRIAADSYNEQF
D: .; V: TRBV5-6; J: TRBJ1-3; size: .; CDR3: ASSLVLGNTIY
D: .; V: TRBV18; J: TRBJ2-7; size: .; CDR3: ASSPDTEYYYEQY
D: .; V: TRBV5-1; J: TRBJ2-1; size: .; CDR3: ASSLATTGPPYNEQF
D: TRBD1; V: TRBV23-1; J: TRBJ2-7; size: .; CDR3: ASSQSFRLVRDRVSNEQY
D: .; V: TRBV5-8; J: TRBJ2-7; size: few; CDR3: ASSSGEWEQY
D: .; V: TRBV19; J: TRBJ2-1; size: .; CDR3: ASRAGISGNEQF
D: .; V: TRBV19; J: TRBJ1-1; size: .; CDR3: ASSLLTGEAF
D: .; V: TRBV15; J: TRBJ2-7; size: .; CDR3: ATSKAGPYEQY
D: .; V: TRBV25-1; J: TRBJ1-1; size: .; CDR3: ASSPPRHPPV
D: .; V: TRBV25-1; J: TRBJ1-1; size: .; CDR3: ASSRAGAKNTEAF
D: .; V: TRBV5-5; J: TRBJ1-5; size: once; CDR3: ASSPGHNSNQPQH
D: TRBD1; V: TRBV11-2; J: TRBJ1-1; size: .; CDR3: ASSLEGSGTGPAGDTEAF
D: TRBD2; V: TRBV2; J: TRBJ2-1; size: .; CDR3: ASSEAGLAGGSSYNEQF
D: TRBD2; V: TRBV2; J: TRBJ2-1; size: .; CDR3: ASNGLAGVINNEQF
D: .; V: TRBV4-1; J: TRBJ1-6; size: .; CDR3: ASSQEAGAGLSLH
D: .; V: TRBV2; J: TRBJ1-5; size: few; CDR3: ASSGSYNQPQH
D: .; V: TRBV10-1; J: TRBJ2-1; size: once; CDR3: ASSSNYNEQF
D: .; V: TRBV2; J: TRBJ1-1; size: few; CDR3: ASRLEVNTEAF
D: TRBD1; V: TRBV7-8; J: TRBJ2-2; size: .; CDR3: ASSPGTGGTTGELF
D: .; V: TRBV27; J: TRBJ1-4; size: .; CDR3: ASSLSGVRGNEKLF
D: TRBD1; V: TRBV7-9; J: TRBJ2-1; size: .; CDR3: ASSLALGQGNNEQF
D: TRBD2; V: TRBV4-1; J: TRBJ2-2; size: .; CDR3: ASSQLLAGRRNTGELF
D: .; V: TRBV27; J: TRBJ1-5; size: .; CDR3: ASSQERDNQPQH
D: TRBD2; V: TRBV9; J: TRBJ2-5; size: .; CDR3: ASSTGLAGPETQY
D: .; V: TRBV13; J: TRBJ2-7; size: .; CDR3: ASSPTNMGEQY
D: TRBD1; V: TRBV2; J: TRBJ1-5; size: .; CDR3: ASSFDRALNQPQH
D: TRBD1; V: TRBV10-3; J: TRBJ1-2; size: .; CDR3: AIRGGRDTHRYGYT
D: .; V: TRBV13; J: TRBJ1-1; size: .; CDR3: ASSLRRTPVGAEAF
D: .; V: TRBV27; J: TRBJ1-2; size: .; CDR3: ASRTVNYGYT
D: TRBD1; V: TRBV7-2; J: TRBJ1-5; size: .; CDR3: ASSLGTGFNQPQH
D: .; V: TRBV18; J: TRBJ1-2; size: .; CDR3: ASSSETEHYGYT
D: TRBD1; V: TRBV29-1; J: TRBJ1-2; size: .; CDR3: SVLRQGRAGYT
D: .; V: TRBV19; J: TRBJ2-6; size: .; CDR3: ASSIAVISGANVLT
D: .; V: TRBV7-9; J: TRBJ2-5; size: .; CDR3: ASSFLTLPRYQETQY
D: .; V: TRBV19; J: TRBJ1-3; size: .; CDR3: ASSPLSDPGSGIGNTIY
D: TRBD1; V: TRBV20-1; J: TRBJ1-6; size: .; CDR3: SASVQGIGSPLH
D: TRBD1; V: TRBV10-3; J: TRBJ1-1; size: .; CDR3: AISEDRATEAF
D: TRBD1; V: TRBV13; J: TRBJ2-7; size: once; CDR3: ASAQGAGEQY
D: .; V: TRBV5-6; J: TRBJ2-2; size: once; CDR3: ASSLGVRNTGELF
D: TRBD1; V: TRBV19; J: TRBJ1-2; size: .; CDR3: ASSPGQGAGYT
D: .; V: TRBV4-1; J: TRBJ2-7; size: .; CDR3: ASSQENTVREQY
D: .; V: TRBV11-3; J: TRBJ2-3; size: .; CDR3: ASSLGGNPSDTQY
D: .; V: TRBV29-1; J: TRBJ1-2; size: .; CDR3: SVVREEDYGYT
D: TRBD2; V: TRBV10-1; J: TRBJ2-3; size: .; CDR3: ASSDQSAGDRSSTDTQY
D: .; V: TRBV5-4; J: TRBJ2-2; size: once; CDR3: ASSLSGGTHTGELF
D: TRBD1; V: TRBV19; J: TRBJ1-5; size: .; CDR3: ASSQDRDQPQH
D: TRBD1; V: TRBV3-1/TRBV3-2; J: TRBJ1-2; size: .; CDR3: ASSQTGTGMDGYT
D: .; V: TRBV5-1; J: TRBJ1-1; size: .; CDR3: ASSSHLTGSRDTEAF
D: TRBD1; V: TRBV2; J: TRBJ1-1; size: .; CDR3: ASKGAWDTEAF
D: TRBD2; V: TRBV13; J: TRBJ2-1; size: .; CDR3: ASSSGLAGPSYNEQF
D: .; V: TRBV3-1/TRBV3-2; J: TRBJ2-5; size: .; CDR3: ASSRGGTARETQY
D: .; V: TRBV5-1; J: TRBJ1-1; size: .; CDR3: ASSREWGVDTEAF